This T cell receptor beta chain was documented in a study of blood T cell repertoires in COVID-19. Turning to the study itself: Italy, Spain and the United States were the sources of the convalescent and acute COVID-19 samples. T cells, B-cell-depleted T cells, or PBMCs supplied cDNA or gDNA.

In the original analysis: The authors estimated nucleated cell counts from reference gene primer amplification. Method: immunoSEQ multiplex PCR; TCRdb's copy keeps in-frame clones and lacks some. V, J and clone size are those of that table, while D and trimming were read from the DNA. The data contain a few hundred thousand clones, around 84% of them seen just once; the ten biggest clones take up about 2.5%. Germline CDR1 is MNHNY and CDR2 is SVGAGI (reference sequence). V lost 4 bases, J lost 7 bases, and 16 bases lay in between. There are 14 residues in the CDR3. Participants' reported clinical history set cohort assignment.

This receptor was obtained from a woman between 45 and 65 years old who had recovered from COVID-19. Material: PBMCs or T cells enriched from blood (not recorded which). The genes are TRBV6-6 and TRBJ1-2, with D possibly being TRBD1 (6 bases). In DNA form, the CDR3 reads TGTGCCAGCAGTTCAACTCAGGGGTCTAGTGGCTACACCTTC. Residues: CASSSTQGSSGYTF.